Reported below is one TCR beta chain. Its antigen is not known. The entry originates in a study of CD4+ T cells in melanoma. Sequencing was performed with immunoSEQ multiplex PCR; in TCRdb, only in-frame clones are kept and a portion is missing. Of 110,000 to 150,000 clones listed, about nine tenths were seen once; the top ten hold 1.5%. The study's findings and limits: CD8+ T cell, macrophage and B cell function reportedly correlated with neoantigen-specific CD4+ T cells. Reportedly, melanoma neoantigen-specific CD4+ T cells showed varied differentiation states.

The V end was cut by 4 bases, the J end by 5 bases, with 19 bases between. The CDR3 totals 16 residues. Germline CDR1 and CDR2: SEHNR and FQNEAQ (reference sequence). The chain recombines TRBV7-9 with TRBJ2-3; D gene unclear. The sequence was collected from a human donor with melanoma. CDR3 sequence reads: CASSSRLGAERDTQYF. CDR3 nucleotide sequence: TGTGCCAGCAGCTCTCGACTGGGCGCGGAACGAGATACGCAGTATTTT. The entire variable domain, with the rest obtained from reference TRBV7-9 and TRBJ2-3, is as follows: DTGVSQNPRHKITKRGQNVTFRCDPISEHNRLYWYRQTLGQGPEFLTYFQNEAQLEKSRLLSDRFSAERPKGSFSTLEIQRTEQGDSAMYLCASSSRLGAERDTQYFGPGTRLTVL.